This TCR beta chain was found in a study of blood T cell repertoires in COVID-19. Germline trimming cut 1 base from V and 7 bases from J; bases unmatched to any gene: 6. The CDR3 spans 15 residues. Germline V lookup: CDR1 SEHNR, CDR2 FQNEAQ (reference sequence). Libraries were prepared by immunoSEQ multiplex PCR; TCRdb keeps only in-frame clonotypes and omits some of them. The data show approximately 300,000 clones, about 90% seen once. Sample: PBMCs or T cells enriched from blood (not recorded which). The clonotype comes from a woman aged 25 to 39 who had recovered from COVID-19. The chain has TRBV7-9 and TRBJ2-1; 8 bases map to TRBD2. The CDR3 region has the DNA TGTGCCAGCAGCTTAGTCCAGCGGGGGCCAAATGAGCAGTTCTTC. Translated, it gives CASSLVQRGPNEQFF.